A single sample gave rise to the 17 T cell receptor beta chains below, sequenced in a study of cytomegalovirus exposure and HLA in healthy donors. Only in-frame clones appear in the TCRdb table, and some are missing; sequencing was by immunoSEQ multiplex PCR. The table records about 110,000 clones, over 75% of them present only once. Sequences were obtained from PBMCs. These receptors all come from a young woman in good health and CMV-seronegative.

The rearrangement links TRBV6-6 to TRBJ1-3; 7 bases line up with TRBD1. With 2 bases clipped from V and 0 bases from J, the junction kept 4 bases outside the gene matches. This CDR3 comprises 16 residues. The germline gives CDR1 MNHNY, CDR2 SVGAGI (reference sequence). The CDR3 region has the DNA TGTGCCAGCAGTTACGACAGGGTGTCCTCTGGAAACACCATATATTTT. It encodes CASSYDRVSSGNTIYF.

The CDR3 loop reads CASSDRTGDTGELFF. The CDR3 region has the DNA TGTGCCAGCAGCGACCGGACAGGGGACACCGGGGAGCTGTTTTTT. The rearrangement joins TRBV6-1 to TRBJ2-2; the match to TRBD1 covers 9 bases. Germline assignment: CDR1 MNHNS and CDR2 SASEGT. This CDR3 region has 15 residues. J gave up 3 bases and V 6 bases, and 5 bases lay outside the gene matches.

V is TRBV9 and J is TRBJ2-1, with 12 bases aligning to TRBD2. Trimming cost V 3 bases and J 4 bases; bases outside gene matches: 2. The CDR3 covers 15 residues. The germline CDR1 and CDR2 sequences are SGDLS and YYNGEE. The CDR3 DNA follows: TGTGCCAGCAGCGCGCTAGCGGGGGGGTACAATGAGCAGTTCTTC. Translated, it gives CASSALAGGYNEQFF.

The gene calls are TRBV5-6 and TRBJ2-3, with TRBD2 identical over 8 bases. Trimming at V came to 1 base and at J to 8 bases, leaving 3 bases not matched to a gene. This CDR3 is built from 13 residues. Germline V gene data show CDR1 as SGHDT and CDR2 as YYEEEE. The CDR3 spells CASSLSGGGTQYF. In DNA, the CDR3 is TGTGCCAGCAGCTTGTCGGGGGGGGGTACGCAGTATTTT.

This chain joins TRBV19 and TRBJ2-6; maybe TRBD1 (5 bases). Per the germline V gene, CDR1 is LNHDA and CDR2 is SQIVND (reference sequence). The CDR3 is 17 residues long. V was clipped by 5 bases and J by 0 bases, with 14 bases between them. This CDR3 is CASSPRTISSGANVLTF. CDR3 nucleotides: TGTGCCAGTAGTCCCCGGACAATTAGCTCTGGGGCCAACGTCCTGACTTTC.

In nucleotides, the CDR3 is TGTGCCTGGACCCCGGGACAGTTAAGGGAAAAACTGTTTTTT. Its translation: CAWTPGQLREKLFF. V gene TRBV30 combines with J gene TRBJ1-4, with 7 bases aligning to TRBD1. This CDR3 region has 14 residues. Per germline, CDR1 GTSNPN and CDR2 SVGIG (reference sequence). V lost 4 bases, J lost 8 bases, and 10 bases stayed unmatched.

In this sample, this clone turned up once. V is TRBV2 and J is TRBJ2-7; tentatively, D is TRBD2 (6 bases). The CDR3 extends over 14 amino acids. V dropped 4 bases and J dropped 4 bases, with 14 bases sitting between them. Germline CDR1 reads SNHLY; CDR2 reads FYNNEI. The CDR3 sequence: CASSVAAGRYEQYF. The CDR3 coding sequence is TGTGCCAGCAGTGTAGCAGCAGGGAGGTACGAGCAGTACTTC.

The V gene is TRBV4-1, the J gene TRBJ2-2; 8 bases align to TRBD1. Germline CDR1 reads MGHRA; CDR2 reads YSYEKL. The CDR3 is 13 amino acids. V trimming: 7 bases; J trimming: 7 bases; junction bases outside the gene matches: 5. The CDR3: CASTDRVGGELFF. CDR3 coding DNA: TGCGCCAGCACGGACAGGGTGGGCGGGGAGCTGTTTTTT.

This clone was seen a single time. The gene calls are TRBV2 and TRBJ1-3, with 9 nucleotides matching TRBD1. Germline V gene lookup returns CDR1 SNHLY and CDR2 FYNNEI. This CDR3 is 15 amino acids long. V shed 7 bases and J 4 bases; nucleotides not matched to a gene: 8. CDR3 loop: CASTEDRGAGNTIYF. CDR3 bases: TGTGCCAGCACTGAGGACAGGGGAGCGGGAAACACCATATATTTT.

The count of this clone is one. The gene calls are TRBV27 and TRBJ1-5; no clear D. V dropped 6 bases and J dropped 4 bases, with 16 bases sitting between them. The CDR3 runs to 15 residues. The germline V gene encodes CDR1 MNHEY and CDR2 SMNVEV (reference sequence). The CDR3 loop reads CASSKDGGSNQPQHF. In nucleotides, the CDR3 is TGTGCCAGCAGCAAAGATGGAGGTTCGAATCAGCCCCAGCATTTT.

The chain links TRBV13 to TRBJ2-7; unclear D gene. Trimming removed 5 bases at V and 6 bases at J, with 17 bases between. This CDR3 is built from 14 residues. CDR1 is PRHDT and CDR2 is FYEKMQ in the germline V gene (reference sequence). In DNA, the CDR3 is TGTGCCAGCAGCCCCGTTAGTCGTTATTTCGAGCAGTACTTC. Protein product: CASSPVSRYFEQYF.

CDR3 region: CASSIGQGGSPLHF. The CDR3 DNA sequence: TGTGCCAGTAGTATTGGACAGGGCGGTTCACCCCTCCACTTT. The chain has TRBV19 and TRBJ1-6; 8 bases align to TRBD1. Germline CDR1 LNHDA, CDR2 SQIVND (reference sequence). The junction had 4 bases not matched to a gene; V was cut back by 3 bases and J by 9 bases. CDR3 size: 14 residues.

Written as DNA, the CDR3 is TGTGCCAGCAGCCCCGGGACTAGCTCCTACGAGCAGTACTTC. This gives the protein CASSPGTSSYEQYF. V and J are TRBV5-4 and TRBJ2-7; 8 nucleotides agree with TRBD2. J gave up 0 bases and V 4 bases, and 3 bases lay outside the gene matches. The germline V gene has CDR1 SGHNT and CDR2 YYREEE (reference sequence). There are 14 residues in the CDR3. The entire variable domain, with the rest obtained from reference TRBV5-4 and TRBJ2-7, is as follows: ETGVTQSPTHLIKTRGQQVTLRCSSQSGHNTVSWYQQALGQGPQFIFQYYREEENGRGNFPPRFSGLQFPNYSSELNVNALELDDSALYLCASSPGTSSYEQYFGPGTRLTVT.

The chain employs TRBV27 and TRBJ2-1, with D maybe TRBD2 (6 bases). The CDR3 totals 13 residues. V was clipped by 4 bases and J by 9 bases, with 13 bases between them. The germline V gene encodes CDR1 MNHEY and CDR2 SMNVEV (reference sequence). The CDR3 DNA is TGTGCCAGCAGTTCCGCAACGGGGGTTGAGCAGTTCTTC. Its protein is CASSSATGVEQFF.

This clone has just one count. The chain joins TRBV6-1 to TRBJ2-5; 8 positions match TRBD2. This CDR3 has 15 amino acids. V dropped 8 bases and J dropped 5; count of bases not matched to a gene: 13. CDR1 is MNHNS and CDR2 is SASEGT in the germline V gene. The CDR3 spells CASSSRATSVETQYF. The CDR3 region has the DNA TGTGCCAGCTCCTCGAGGGCGACTAGCGTGGAGACCCAGTACTTC.

V is TRBV19 and J is TRBJ1-2; D possibly corresponds to TRBD1 (6 bases). Germline V gene data show CDR1 as LNHDA and CDR2 as SQIVND (reference sequence). The germline V and J ends were trimmed by 2 bases and 8 bases, with 9 bases remaining between them. The CDR3 spans 12 residues. As DNA, the CDR3 is TGTGCCAGTAGTATACAGGGGCACGGCTACACCTTC. This sequence encodes CASSIQGHGYTF. The whole variable domain, remainder taken from reference TRBV19 and TRBJ1-2, is DGGITQSPKYLFRKEGQNVTLSCEQNLNHDAMYWYRQDPGQGLRLIYYSQIVNDFQKGDIAEGYSVSREKKESFPLTVTSAQKNPTAFYLCASSIQGHGYTFGSGTRLTVV.

A single count supports this clone. The chain uses TRBV7-9 and TRBJ2-1; TRBD2 is a possible D gene (7 bases). CDR1 SEHNR and CDR2 FQNEAQ come from the germline V gene (reference sequence). The CDR3 contains 18 residues. V gave up 2 bases and J gave up 6 bases, with 23 bases separating them. CDR3 sequence: CASSLRGGGLRFINEQFF. DNA of the CDR3: TGTGCCAGCAGCTTAAGGGGGGGCGGCCTTCGGTTCATCAATGAGCAGTTCTTC.